This paragraph reports one T cell receptor (beta chain). No antigen is known for it. The record originates from a study of T-cell reconstitution after alpha-beta-depleted transplantation in children. General study points: Several hundred graft clones that had expanded were reportedly the source of alpha-beta T cells about two months after transplant. Some patients' high day-60 TCRbeta diversity was traced to surviving recipient T cells and thymic progenitors. When one year had passed after transplant, most T-cell counts and diversity came from newly produced T cells.

CDR3 length: 13 amino acids. Trimming took off 0 bases at V and 6 bases at J, with 9 bases between the two ends. Looked up from germline, CDR1 is SGHTA and CDR2 is FQGNSA. Unique molecular identifiers were incorporated when the TCRbeta library was constructed. TCRdb re-derived calls from the PCR reads in MiXCR, one entry per CDR3 protein. In the table there are about 980,000 distinct CDR3 sequences, roughly 29% of which are singletons. The input for sequencing was PBMCs, mostly from graft donor cells, taken 360 days after TCRalphabeta/CD19-depleted stem cell transplant. The TCR originated in a boy in the first two years of life who had a stem cell transplant for SCID, so the T cells may come from the graft donor. V and J are TRBV7-2 and TRBJ2-7; D might be TRBD2 (6 bases). CDR3 sequence (DNA): TGTGCCAGCAGCTTAGCGGGGGGTCGCGAGCAGTACTTC. Translation gives CASSLAGGREQYF.